This T cell receptor (beta chain) emerged from a study of identical twins listed by TCRdb under 2016. A note on the overall study: To test whether fetal clonotypes persist, this study deep-sequenced TCR alpha and beta repertoires from monozygotic twins, from unrelated adults of various ages, and from cord blood. Replicate twin experiments were performed at different times using different library preparation protocols to rule out contamination.

The investigation overall reported the following: Zero-insertion analyses could be partly confounded by invariant T cells such as MAIT and iNKT, although diverse VJ usage argued against such confounding for most clonotypes. In monozygotic twins, recombination models systematically underestimated out-of-frame TCR alpha sharing, but the models matched the sharing seen between unrelated individuals. Fewer insertions were carried by abundant cord blood beta clonotypes; a weaker similar trend was observed in young adult naive repertoires, while no such trend was observed in memory repertoires. Excess twin sharing in beta out-of-frame sequences was weaker because fewer shared sequences lowered the signal-to-noise ratio. Because the same donors could not be followed over many years, the conclusions depended on cross-sectional statistical analysis. Compared with coincidental sharing between unrelated individuals, out-of-frame TCR alpha sequences shared between twins showed an excess of sequences with low generation probability.

All donors were healthy Caucasians. Three pairs of female monozygotic twins, all aged 18 to 29 years, made up the twin cohort. RNA for TCR libraries was isolated from peripheral blood mononuclear cells. The library came from 5' RACE. The run used an Illumina HiSeq 2000. Template switching introduced a universal primer binding site; the final cDNA contained a unique molecular identifier, enabling accurate counting of TCR cDNA molecules. Specific primers in the conserved constant-segment region were used to synthesize first-strand cDNA for TCR alpha and beta chains. Each cDNA library was double barcoded, with a SMART-Mk sample barcode plus Illumina barcodes, to control for contamination. TruSeq adapter sequences along with Illumina sample barcodes were introduced in two successive PCR steps. TCR alpha and beta cDNA libraries were sequenced on the Illumina HiSeq platform with custom primers. Per the authors' processing: Unique molecular identifiers were extracted from raw reads with MiGEC, and CDR3 positions were determined with MiXCR. For each individual, recombination models were inferred using an EM algorithm with the repgenHMM and IGoR tools. Shared clonotypes were analyzed with the tcR package in R, and sharing was normalized by the product of cloneset sizes. To study raw recombination free of thymic and clonal selection effects, out-of-frame nonproductive sequences were analyzed. The raw public data were reprocessed by TCRdb itself: fastp quality trimming at Q25, MiXCR clonotype calling, in-frame beta chains only. Rows matching on CDR3 protein sequence are summarized as one entry with the most common DNA and genes. TCRdb assigned the V and J calls; the authors' analysis was not used. Present in this sample are about 690,000 distinct CDR3 sequences, 20% to 25% of which were seen just once. The biggest ten clones account for 4.3% of the sample.

This clonotype was counted a few times. Its antigen specificity is not known. Base qualities are not provided; no much larger clone lies one nucleotide away. The same specimen was also included in a second study, on T cells expressing NK-cell markers. From that second study: Three sorted T-cell subsets (CD3+CD56+NKG2C+, CD3+CD56+NKG2C- and CD3+CD56-NKG2C+) from seven to nine donors had their TCR beta-chain repertoires profiled. Among the eight sequenced donors, only one was HCMV-seronegative, while the other seven were HCMV-seropositive. In several experiments an anti-gammadeltaTCR antibody was added to restrict sorting to alphabetaTCR-expressing T cells. In several donors, the dominant CD3+CD56+NKG2C+ clonotypes ranked among the top 10 CD8+ clonotypes, making up about 1.0-7.5% of CD8+ T cells. Those dominant clonotypes were again the most abundant among CD3+CD56-NKG2C+ cells in several donors, at about 25-60.1%. It remained unclear whether the expanded NKG2C-expressing T cell clones were specific for HCMV antigens. All eight donors whose samples were sequenced were randomly selected healthy volunteers, three of them men and five women. A commercial ELISA kit detecting HCMV-specific IgG in serum was used to determine HCMV serostatus. Bulk peripheral blood T-cell repertoires were additionally sequenced from unsorted PBMC for over 5 donors. Reads were demultiplexed and grouped by UMI with MIGEC, and clonotypes were assembled and quantified with MiTCR. Only TCR cDNA sequences supported by at least two reads were kept to exclude erroneous sequences. Downstream repertoire analysis used the tcR package, and clonotypes were matched across fractions by CDR3 nucleotide sequence plus V segment. Antigen specificity was annotated against VDJdb with VDJmatch, allowing one amino acid substitution in CDR3.

The sample consisted of PBMCs. The clonotype originates from a woman aged 18-30 years in good health.

CDR3 region: CASSEQGSHEQYF. The bases read TGTGCCAGCAGTGAACAGGGTTCCCACGAGCAGTACTTC. Recombination linked TRBV25-1 to TRBJ2-7, and the D gene may be TRBD1, 5 bases matching. CDR1 MGHDK and CDR2 SYGVNS were looked up in the germline V gene. The germline ends are 10 bases apart after V is trimmed by 2 bases and J by 5 bases. The CDR3 measures 13 amino acids from cysteine to phenylalanine. Solely the CDR3 DNA is kept, with 39 bases framed from the first base.